This TCR beta chain appears in the sequencing data of a study of response to subunit inactivated influenza vaccine. Overall study findings and caveats: Authors suggested that a seasonal influenza vaccination recruits few new T cells each time.

This CDR3 is 15 amino acids long. Germline values: CDR1 LGHNA, CDR2 YNFKEQ. With 0 bases removed from V and 7 bases from J, the gap between germline ends came to 12 bases. TCRdb ran MiXCR on the RT-PCR reads and lists one entry per CDR3 protein. Among approximately 250,000 distinct CDR3 sequences listed, 12% were seen once. This clonotype was observed a few times. Its matching antigen is unknown. The source was non-naive T cells sorted from PBMCs, collected approximately 15 days before vaccination. The TCR comes from a man aged 50-60 years who received an inactivated influenza vaccine. The chain uses TRBV4-2 and TRBJ2-2; D possibly uses TRBD1 or TRBD2 (6 bases each). The CDR3 loop is CASSQEVRGGGELFF. The CDR3 nucleotides are TGTGCCAGCAGCCAAGAGGTCAGGGGAGGCGGGGAGCTGTTTTTT.